The present T cell receptor beta chain was sequenced within a study of blood T cell repertoires in COVID-19. Study in general: T cells, B-cell-depleted T cells, or PBMCs supplied cDNA or gDNA.

The V and J ends lost 1 base and 4 bases, in that order; junction bases with no gene match: 4. Looked up from germline, CDR1 is SGHTA and CDR2 is FQGTGA. The CDR3 spans 15 residues. Original analysis: Amplification of reference gene primers provided the estimated nucleated cell counts. Generated by immunoSEQ multiplex PCR, the TCRdb table keeps only in-frame clones and is missing some. V and J calls and clone size are given by that table; D and trimming were obtained from the DNA. The sample carries around 190,000 clones, about 80% recorded once. Material for sequencing was peripheral blood. The clonotype originates from a woman in her forties or fifties with active or convalescent COVID-19. This chain uses TRBV7-3 with TRBJ2-1; 7 bases fit TRBD1. CDR3 sequence (DNA): TGTGCCAGCAGCTTAAGGGACAGCTTATACAATGAGCAGTTCTTC. Translating gives CASSLRDSLYNEQFF.